The 13 T cell receptor beta chains below were found in one sample sequenced in a study of cytomegalovirus exposure and HLA in healthy donors. With 60 Vbeta and 13 Jbeta primers, the PCR was carried out. Produced via immunoSEQ multiplex PCR; TCRdb's table is partial and in-frame only. Here the sample spans 170,000 or so clones, approximately 79% being singletons. The sequencing sample was made of PBMCs. Receptors originate from a woman in her forties in good health and CMV-seronegative.

This rearrangement joins TRBV2 to TRBJ1-5, with 9 bases aligning to TRBD1. This CDR3 region has 18 residues. V lost 6 bases and J lost 0; bases outside the gene matches: 12. Germline-derived CDR1 and CDR2 are SNHLY and FYNNEI. CDR3 loop: CASSLPFGTGYSNQPQHF. In nucleotides, the CDR3 is TGTGCCAGCAGCCTACCTTTTGGGACAGGGTATAGCAATCAGCCCCAGCATTTT. Filled out from reference TRBV2 and TRBJ1-5, the complete variable domain reads EPEVTQTPSHQVTQMGQEVILRCVPISNHLYFYWYRQILGQKVEFLVSFYNNEISEKSEIFDDQFSVERPDGSNFTLKIRSTKLEDSAMYFCASSLPFGTGYSNQPQHFGDGTRLSIL.

This clone was detected only once. V and J are TRBV14 and TRBJ2-2, with TRBD1 matching over 7 bases. The CDR3 spans 16 residues. Germline trimming cut 2 bases from V and 7 bases from J; bases unmatched to any gene: 10. CDR1 is SGHDN, CDR2 FVKESK, per germline. The CDR3 loop reads CASSQIYGQVGGELFF. CDR3 in DNA: TGTGCCAGCAGCCAAATTTACGGACAGGTCGGCGGGGAGCTGTTTTTT.

The chain carries TRBV5-1 and TRBJ2-1; D is perhaps TRBD1 (5 bases). The CDR3 is 14 amino acids. Trimming shortened V by 4 bases and J by 0 bases, and 8 bases separated the two germline ends. CDR1 is SGHRS and CDR2 is YFSETQ in the germline V gene. In nucleotides, the CDR3 is TGCGCCAGCAGCCCAGGGTTCTCCTACAATGAGCAGTTCTTC. The encoded protein is CASSPGFSYNEQFF.

This clone turned up a few times. The chain joins TRBV19 to TRBJ1-1, with D possibly being TRBD1 (6 bases). Germline V gene data show CDR1 as LNHDA and CDR2 as SQIVND (reference sequence). The length of the CDR3 is 18 residues. Trimming took off 4 bases at V and 0 bases at J, with 21 bases between the two ends. In DNA form, the CDR3 reads TGTGCCAGTAGTAGCCGGAGAGGGGGGGGAGGGTTGAACACTGAAGCTTTCTTT. Translating it yields CASSSRRGGGGLNTEAFF.

This rearrangement joins TRBV30 to TRBJ2-5; TRBD1 aligns across 7 bases. Germline-derived CDR1 and CDR2 are GTSNPN and SVGIG (reference sequence). The length of the CDR3 is 13 residues. V lost 6 bases and J lost 2; bases outside the gene matches: 6. Here the CDR3 reads CACQRDSQETQYF. In DNA form, the CDR3 reads TGTGCCTGCCAAAGGGACAGTCAAGAGACCCAGTACTTC.

This chain's CDR3 is CASSGNGREPSPNYGYTF. CDR3 coding DNA: TGTGCCAGCAGTGGAAACGGTAGGGAGCCAAGTCCTAACTATGGCTACACCTTC. The J gene is TRBJ1-2, the V gene TRBV27; D is ambiguous. The CDR3 spans 18 residues. The germline V and J ends were trimmed by 5 bases and 0 bases, with 22 bases remaining between them. Germline CDR1 and CDR2: MNHEY and SMNVEV (reference sequence).

The rearrangement joins TRBV21-1 to TRBJ2-7; the D call in the table, TRBD1, was not verified against the DNA. TRBV21-1 corresponds to a pseudogene. This CDR3 spans 14 amino acids. The CDR3 region has the DNA TGTGCCAGCAGTAGGGACAGGCCCCTATACGAGCAGTACTTC. Translation gives CASSRDRPLYEQYF.

This chain uses TRBV5-4 with TRBJ1-6; D ambiguous. The V and J ends lost 0 bases and 4 bases respectively, with 5 bases between them. The CDR3 has 14 amino acids. Germline V CDR1 and CDR2: SGHNT, YYREEE (reference sequence). This CDR3 is CASSLEQYNSPLHF. The CDR3 region has the DNA TGTGCCAGCAGCTTGGAACAATATAATTCACCCCTCCACTTT.

The rearrangement uses TRBV5-6 and TRBJ2-5, with 14 bases aligning to TRBD2. The CDR3 consists of 19 residues. CDR1 and CDR2 from the germline V gene are SGHDT and YYEEEE. With 4 bases clipped from V and 5 bases from J, the junction kept 16 bases outside the gene matches. CDR3 loop: CASSTLPGTSGGLGETQYF. CDR3 nucleotide sequence: TGTGCCAGCAGCACCCTACCCGGGACTAGCGGGGGCCTAGGGGAGACCCAGTACTTC.

The chain couples TRBV7-2 to TRBJ2-7; D possibly corresponds to TRBD1 (5 bases). Germline-derived CDR1 and CDR2 are SGHTA and FQGNSA. This CDR3 comprises 15 residues. Between the trimmed V and J ends, which lost 0 bases and 2 bases, there was a span of 11 bases. In DNA form, the CDR3 reads TGTGCCAGCAGCTTAGCGGCCAGGGCTACCTACGAGCAGTACTTC. It is translated as CASSLAARATYEQYF.

The V and J genes are TRBV6-1 and TRBJ2-7, with D possibly being TRBD1 (5 bases). The CDR3 contains 15 residues. The V gene's germline CDR1 is MNHNS and CDR2 SASEGT. V shed 6 bases and J shed 1 base, with 16 bases lying between them. CDR3 sequence (DNA): TGTGCCAGCAGCCTATTCCAACAGGATTCCTACGAGCAGTACTTC. Its protein product is CASSLFQQDSYEQYF.

This chain connects TRBV7-9 to TRBJ1-6; D not resolved. Trimming took 2 bases from V and 7 from J, leaving 9 bases between them. This CDR3 is 14 amino acids long. In germline, CDR1 is SEHNR, CDR2 FQNEAQ (reference sequence). CDR3 nucleotide sequence: TGTGCCAGCAGCTTACCGATAGAGAATTCACCCCTCCACTTT. Amino acid sequence: CASSLPIENSPLHF.

This clone was seen just once. This chain links TRBV30 with TRBJ2-7, with D perhaps TRBD2 (6 bases). Germline V gene data show CDR1 as GTSNPN and CDR2 as SVGIG (reference sequence). CDR3 size: 15 residues. V was trimmed by 2 bases and J by 7 bases, leaving 21 bases between them. CDR3 residues: CAWSFTGTGWGEQYF. CDR3 DNA sequence: TGTGCCTGGAGTTTTACCGGGACTGGTTGGGGAGAGCAGTACTTC. Full variable domain (remainder filled in from reference TRBV30 and TRBJ2-7): SQTIHQWPATLVQPVGSPLSLECTVEGTSNPNLYWYRQAAGRGLQLLFYSVGIGQISSEVPQNLSASRPQDRQFILSSKKLLLSDSGFYLCAWSFTGTGWGEQYFGPGTRLTVT.